These 5 T cell receptor beta chains came from one sample sequenced in a study of blood T cell repertoires in COVID-19. Using immunoSEQ multiplex PCR, the repertoire was profiled, and TCRdb retains in-frame clones only, with some absent. The sample lists about 390,000 clones; around 87% were seen once. The sequenced sample consisted of peripheral blood. Receptor source: a woman between 55 and 75 years old with COVID-19, enrolled during active disease.

A word on this clone: Other DNA sequences from this sample encode an identical CDR3 as well. This chain uses TRBV5-1 with TRBJ1-6; D is unresolved. Trimming stripped 4 bases from V and 4 bases from J, with 6 bases between. This CDR3 has 13 residues. In germline, CDR1 is SGHRS, CDR2 YFSETQ. The CDR3 spells CASSPSYNSPLHF. As DNA, the CDR3 is TGCGCCAGCAGCCCCAGTTATAATTCACCCCTCCACTTT.

This rearrangement joins TRBV4-1 to TRBJ1-6, with a possible D match to TRBD1 (5 bases). The V end lost 0 bases, the J end lost 5 bases, and 5 bases lay between the germline ends. The V gene's germline CDR1 is MGHRA and CDR2 YSYEKL. The CDR3 sequence is 14 residues long. The DNA for the CDR3 is TGCGCCAGCAGCCAAGAGGGGCATAATTCACCCCTCCACTTT. Translated: CASSQEGHNSPLHF.

The gene calls are TRBV2 and TRBJ1-1; D possibly corresponds to TRBD1 (6 bases). Germline CDR1 SNHLY, CDR2 FYNNEI. V dropped 5 bases and J dropped 10 bases, with 14 bases sitting between them. The CDR3 loop spans 12 amino acids. The CDR3 here is CASSIQGFTAFF. In nucleotides, the CDR3 is TGTGCCAGCAGTATCCAGGGGTTCACAGCTTTCTTT.

This clone was found once. The chain combines TRBV5-1 with TRBJ1-4; 8 nucleotides line up with TRBD1. V shed 4 bases, J shed 4 bases, and the junction held 6 bases outside the gene matches. The V gene's germline CDR1 is SGHRS and CDR2 YFSETQ. The CDR3 is 15 residues long. The CDR3 spells CASSHDRGLNEKLFF. The CDR3 DNA follows: TGCGCCAGCAGCCACGACAGGGGCCTTAATGAAAAACTGTTTTTT.

The chain is built from TRBV6-5 and TRBJ1-1; D is ambiguous. V gave up 2 bases and J gave up 6 bases, with 13 bases separating them. CDR1 and CDR2 (germline): MNHEY, SVGAGI. This CDR3 contains 14 residues. CDR3 region: CASSYRAGSSEAFF. CDR3 DNA: TGTGCCAGCAGTTACAGAGCGGGGTCATCTGAAGCTTTCTTT.